This TCR beta chain emerged from a study of CXCR3-negative and CXCR3-positive naive CD8 T cells. Study conclusions and caveats: Comparably high diversity marked both naive subsets, whereas memory CD8+ cells had much lower diversity. A higher hydrophobicity marked the TRB CDR3s of CXCR3-positive naive cells versus CXCR3-negative naive cells.

In preparing the TRB cDNA libraries, 5' RACE with UMI labels was used. TCRdb re-called the 5' RACE reads; one entry per CDR3 protein, DNA not given. The sample holds 5,000 to 7,000 distinct CDR3 sequences. About this clonotype itself: What it binds is not known.

There are 14 residues in the CDR3. Germline V CDR1 and CDR2: LNHDA, SQIVND (reference sequence). Sequencing was carried out using naive CXCR3+ CD8+ T cells from blood. Stated subset: CD45RO-CCR7+CD27+CD95- naive CD8+ T cells expressing CXCR3 (TNR3+). The chain has TRBV19 and TRBJ1-5. This TCR derives from a human donor in good health. Some clones in this sample may be carry-over from other donors' samples. The CDR3 loop is CASSNTGGNQPQHF.